In its sample, the clone carrying this TCR beta chain was seen many times. The antigen remains undetermined. UMIs and a universal primer site were added when TCR cDNA was made by 5'RACE template switching. One entry per CDR3 protein results from TCRdb running MiXCR on the 5' RACE reads. The sample carries some 70,000 distinct CDR3 sequences, about 6.5% recorded once. Trimming left V 6 bases short and J 1 base short, with 16 bases between. The CDR3 is 16 residues long. This sample is part of a study of T cells after yellow fever vaccination. Findings and caveats of the study: Some clonotypes were seen in both the CD4 and the CD8 compartments. These made up a small share and likely arose from convergent recombination. Primary-vaccination clones mostly resurfaced post-booster (nearly 97% CD4, roughly 90% CD8).

This chain uses TRBV12-3 or TRBV12-4 with TRBJ2-1; a weak D match, TRBD2 (6 bases). Sequencing was performed on CD8+ T cells sorted from PBMCs, taken roughly 47 days after the first yellow fever vaccination. The clonotype comes from a man between 18 and 29 years old who received the YFV17D yellow fever vaccine. The CDR3 loop reads CASRKVSGGSYNEQFF. For the CDR3, the DNA is TGTGCCAGCAGGAAGGTCAGTGGAGGGTCCTACAATGAGCAGTTCTTC.